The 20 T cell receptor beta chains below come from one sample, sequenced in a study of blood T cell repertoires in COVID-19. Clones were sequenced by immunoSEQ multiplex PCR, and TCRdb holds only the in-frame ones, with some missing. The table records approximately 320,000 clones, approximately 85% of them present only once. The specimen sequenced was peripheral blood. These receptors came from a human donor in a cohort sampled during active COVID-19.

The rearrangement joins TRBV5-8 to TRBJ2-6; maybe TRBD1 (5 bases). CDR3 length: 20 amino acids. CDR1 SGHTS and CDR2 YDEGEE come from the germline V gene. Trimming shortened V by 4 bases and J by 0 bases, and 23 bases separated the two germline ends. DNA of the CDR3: TGTGCCAGCAGCCAGAGTTATTATTACAGGATAAGCTCTGGGGCCAACGTCCTGACTTTC. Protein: CASSQSYYYRISSGANVLTF.

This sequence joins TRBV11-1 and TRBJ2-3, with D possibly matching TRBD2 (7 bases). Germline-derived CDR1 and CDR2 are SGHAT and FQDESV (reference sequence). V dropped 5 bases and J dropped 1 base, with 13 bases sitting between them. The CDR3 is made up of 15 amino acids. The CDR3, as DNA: TGTGCCAGCAGCCAGAGGGGGGGGCGCACAGATACGCAGTATTTT. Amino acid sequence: CASSQRGGRTDTQYF.

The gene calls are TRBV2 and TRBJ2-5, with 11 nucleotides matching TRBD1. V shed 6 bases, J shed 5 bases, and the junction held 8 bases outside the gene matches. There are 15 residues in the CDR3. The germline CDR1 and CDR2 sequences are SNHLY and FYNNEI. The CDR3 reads CASRTGTGGLETQYF. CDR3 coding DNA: TGTGCCAGCAGAACCGGGACAGGGGGTTTGGAGACCCAGTACTTC.

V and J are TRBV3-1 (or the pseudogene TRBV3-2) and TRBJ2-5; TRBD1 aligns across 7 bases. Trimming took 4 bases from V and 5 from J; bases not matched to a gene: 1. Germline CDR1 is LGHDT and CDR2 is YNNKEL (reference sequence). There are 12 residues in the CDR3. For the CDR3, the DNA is TGTGCCAGCAGCCTCAGGGGGGAGACCCAGTACTTC. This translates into CASSLRGETQYF.

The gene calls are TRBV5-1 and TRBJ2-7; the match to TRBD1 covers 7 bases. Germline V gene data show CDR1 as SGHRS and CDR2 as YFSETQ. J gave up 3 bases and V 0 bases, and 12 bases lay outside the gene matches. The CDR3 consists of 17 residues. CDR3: CASSLGGQIGANYEQYF. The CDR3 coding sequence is TGCGCCAGCAGCTTGGGGGGACAGATTGGGGCAAACTACGAGCAGTACTTC.

CDR3 in DNA: TGCGCCAGCAGCTTTACGACAGGGACGGCTAATGAAAAACTGTTTTTT. It translates to CASSFTTGTANEKLFF. The genes are TRBV5-1 and TRBJ1-4; 7 positions match TRBD1. V was clipped by 2 bases and J by 3 bases; unmatched bases: 7. This CDR3 is built from 16 residues. Germline V gene data show CDR1 as SGHRS and CDR2 as YFSETQ. Full variable domain (missing parts from reference TRBV5-1 and TRBJ1-4): KAGVTQTPRYLIKTRGQQVTLSCSPISGHRSVSWYQQTPGQGLQFLFEYFSETQRNKGNFPGRFSGRQFSNSRSEMNVSTLELGDSALYLCASSFTTGTANEKLFFGSGTQLSVL.

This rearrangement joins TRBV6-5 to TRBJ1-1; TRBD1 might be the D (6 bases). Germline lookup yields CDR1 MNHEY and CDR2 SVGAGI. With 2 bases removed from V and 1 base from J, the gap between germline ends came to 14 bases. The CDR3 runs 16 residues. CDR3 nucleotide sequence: TGTGCCAGCAGTTACCGACCTAGACAGGCGAACACTGAAGCTTTCTTT. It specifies CASSYRPRQANTEAFF.

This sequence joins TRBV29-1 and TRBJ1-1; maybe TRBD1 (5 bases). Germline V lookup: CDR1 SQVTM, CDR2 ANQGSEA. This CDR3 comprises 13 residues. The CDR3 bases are TGCAGTGCTAGAGGGGATGGGAGGACTGAAGCTTTCTTT. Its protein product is CSARGDGRTEAFF.

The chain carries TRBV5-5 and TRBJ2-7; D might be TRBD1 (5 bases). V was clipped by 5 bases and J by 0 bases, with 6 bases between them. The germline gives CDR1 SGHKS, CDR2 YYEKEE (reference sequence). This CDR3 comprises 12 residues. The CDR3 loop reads CASRDTSYEQYF. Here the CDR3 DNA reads TGTGCCAGCAGGGACACCTCCTACGAGCAGTACTTC.

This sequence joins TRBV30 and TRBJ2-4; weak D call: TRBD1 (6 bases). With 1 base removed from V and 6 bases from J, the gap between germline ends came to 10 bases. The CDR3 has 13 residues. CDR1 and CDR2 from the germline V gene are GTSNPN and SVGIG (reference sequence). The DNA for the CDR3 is TGTGCCTGGAGTGGATCGGACAGAAACATTCAGTACTTC. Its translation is CAWSGSDRNIQYF.

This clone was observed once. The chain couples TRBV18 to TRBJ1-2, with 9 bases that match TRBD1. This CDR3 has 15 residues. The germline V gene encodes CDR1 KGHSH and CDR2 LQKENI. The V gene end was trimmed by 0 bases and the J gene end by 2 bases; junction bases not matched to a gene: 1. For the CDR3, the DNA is TGTGCCAGCTCACCACCGACAGGGGGGAACTATGGCTACACCTTC. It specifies CASSPPTGGNYGYTF.

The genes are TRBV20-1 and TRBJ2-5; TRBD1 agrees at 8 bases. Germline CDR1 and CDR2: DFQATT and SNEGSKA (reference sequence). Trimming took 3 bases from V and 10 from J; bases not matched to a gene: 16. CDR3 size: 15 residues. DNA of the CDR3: TGCAGTGCTAGTCGTCAGGGGGCGGTAATTGGTAGCCAGTACTTC. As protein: CSASRQGAVIGSQYF.

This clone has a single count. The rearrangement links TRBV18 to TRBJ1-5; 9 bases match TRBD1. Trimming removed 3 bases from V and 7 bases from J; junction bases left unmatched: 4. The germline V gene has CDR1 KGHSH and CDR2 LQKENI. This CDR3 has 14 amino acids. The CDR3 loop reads CASSPWDREQPQHF. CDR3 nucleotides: TGTGCCAGCTCACCCTGGGACAGGGAACAGCCCCAGCATTTT.

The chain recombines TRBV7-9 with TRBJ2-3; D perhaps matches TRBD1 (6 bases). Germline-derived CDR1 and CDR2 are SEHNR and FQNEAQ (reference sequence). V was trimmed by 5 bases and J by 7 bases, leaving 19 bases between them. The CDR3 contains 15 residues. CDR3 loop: CASSPRTTGRNTQYF. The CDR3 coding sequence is TGTGCCAGCAGCCCAAGAACTACAGGGCGAAATACGCAGTATTTT. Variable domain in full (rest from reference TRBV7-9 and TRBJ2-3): DTGVSQNPRHKITKRGQNVTFRCDPISEHNRLYWYRQTLGQGPEFLTYFQNEAQLEKSRLLSDRFSAERPKGSFSTLEIQRTEQGDSAMYLCASSPRTTGRNTQYFGPGTRLTVL.

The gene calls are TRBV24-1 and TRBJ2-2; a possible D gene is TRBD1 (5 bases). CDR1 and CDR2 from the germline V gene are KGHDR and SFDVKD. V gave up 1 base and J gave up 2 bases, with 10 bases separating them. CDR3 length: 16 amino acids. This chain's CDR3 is CATSDFRASNTGELFF. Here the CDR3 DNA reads TGTGCCACCAGTGATTTCAGGGCCTCAAACACCGGGGAGCTGTTTTTT.

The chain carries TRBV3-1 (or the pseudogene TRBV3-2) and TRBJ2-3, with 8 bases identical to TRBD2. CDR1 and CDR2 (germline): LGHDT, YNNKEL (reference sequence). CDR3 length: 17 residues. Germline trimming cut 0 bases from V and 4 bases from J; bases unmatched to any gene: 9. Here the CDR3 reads CASSQEGVAGPADTQYF. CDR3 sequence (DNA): TGTGCCAGCAGCCAAGAGGGGGTAGCGGGGCCGGCAGATACGCAGTATTTT.

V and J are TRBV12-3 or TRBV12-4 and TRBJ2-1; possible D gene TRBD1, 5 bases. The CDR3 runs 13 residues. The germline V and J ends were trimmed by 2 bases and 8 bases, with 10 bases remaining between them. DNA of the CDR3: TGTGCCAGCAGTTTATTGGTAGGGGATGAGCAGTTCTTC. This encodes CASSLLVGDEQFF.

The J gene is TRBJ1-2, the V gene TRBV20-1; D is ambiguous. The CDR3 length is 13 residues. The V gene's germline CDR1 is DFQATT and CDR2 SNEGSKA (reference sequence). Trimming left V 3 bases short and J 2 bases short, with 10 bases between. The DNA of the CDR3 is TGCAGTGCTAGTTCGTCGGGGAACTATGGCTACACCTTC. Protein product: CSASSSGNYGYTF.

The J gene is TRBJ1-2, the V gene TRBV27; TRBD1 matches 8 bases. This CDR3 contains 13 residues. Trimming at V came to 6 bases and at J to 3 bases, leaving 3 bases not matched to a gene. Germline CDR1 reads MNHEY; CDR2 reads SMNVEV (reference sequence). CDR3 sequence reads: CASSGQGHYGYTF. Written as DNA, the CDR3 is TGTGCCAGCAGCGGACAGGGTCACTATGGCTACACCTTC.

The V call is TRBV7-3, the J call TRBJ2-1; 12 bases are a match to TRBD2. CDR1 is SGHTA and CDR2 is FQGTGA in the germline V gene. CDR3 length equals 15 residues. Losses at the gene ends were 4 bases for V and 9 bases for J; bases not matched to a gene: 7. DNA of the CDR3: TGTGCCAGCAGCTCTAGCGGGGGGGCCTTCGTTGAGCAGTTCTTC. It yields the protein CASSSSGGAFVEQFF. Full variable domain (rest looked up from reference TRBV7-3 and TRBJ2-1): GAGVSQTPSNKVTEKGKYVELRCDPISGHTALYWYRQSLGQGPEFLIYFQGTGAADDSGLPNDRFFAVRPEGSVSTLKIQRTERGDSAVYLCASSSSGGAFVEQFFGPGTRLTVL.